This T cell receptor (beta chain) was sequenced for a study of T-cell reconstitution after alpha-beta-depleted transplantation in children. Points from the study as a whole: At around two months after transplant, the alpha-beta T cells were reportedly derived from several hundred expanded clones that came from non-depleted graft cells. One year after transplant, T-cell counts and diversity came mostly from newly produced T cells. Surviving recipient T cells and intrathymic progenitors accounted for some patients' high TCRbeta diversity at day 60.

Library preparation (for TCRbeta) was performed with unique molecular identifiers. Via MiXCR, TCRdb re-called the PCR reads, giving one row per CDR3 protein. The sample has more than 400,000 distinct CDR3 sequences, more than 9.5% seen once. The sample holds a few counts of this clonotype. Its specificity is not known. Source: PBMCs, mostly from graft donor cells, taken 180 days after TCRalphabeta/CD19-depleted stem cell transplant. This sequence was found in a female patient aged 2-10 years who had a stem cell transplant for aplastic anemia, so the T cells may come from the graft donor.

The CDR3 DNA is TGTGCCAGCAGTCCCTGGACTAGCCCCCACAATGAGCAGTTCTTC. Translation gives CASSPWTSPHNEQFF. The chain carries TRBV28 and TRBJ2-1; TRBD2 agrees at 8 bases. CDR3 length: 15 amino acids. Germline values: CDR1 MDHEN, CDR2 SYDVKM. V dropped 5 bases and J dropped 5; count of bases not matched to a gene: 8.